These 3 T cell receptor beta chains were all obtained from the same sample, sequenced in a study of control samples from healthy donors and cancer patients. Method: immunoSEQ multiplex PCR; TCRdb's copy keeps in-frame clones and lacks some. The sample contains approximately 150,000 clones, more than 90% of which appear only once. The sample was blood. The receptors here all came from a young man in good health.

J is TRBJ2-7 and V is TRBV5-5; 7 bases align to TRBD2. Looked up from germline, CDR1 is SGHKS and CDR2 is YYEKEE (reference sequence). The V segment lost 6 bases and the J segment 2 bases; nucleotides outside the gene matches: 5. The CDR3 is 13 residues long. The CDR3 reads CASMGRDTYEQYF. Here the CDR3 DNA reads TGTGCCAGCATGGGGAGGGATACCTACGAGCAGTACTTC.

The rearrangement joins TRBV25-1 to TRBJ1-3; D unresolved. The CDR3 is 14 amino acids. Trimming pared 1 base from V and 2 bases from J, leaving 6 bases between. The V gene's germline CDR1 is MGHDK and CDR2 SYGVNS. The CDR3 region is CASSESGTGNTIYF. CDR3 bases: TGTGCCAGCAGTGAATCAGGTACTGGAAACACCATATATTTT.

CDR3 nucleotide sequence: TGCGCCAGCAGTCAGATCCGGACAGGGGTGTTGGAAAAACTGTTTTTT. Amino acid sequence: CASSQIRTGVLEKLFF. The genes are TRBV23-1 and TRBJ1-4, with 9 nucleotides matching TRBD1. TRBV23-1 carries the ORF label, with uncertain function. J was trimmed by 8 bases and V by 3 bases; bases with no gene match: 10. This CDR3 spans 16 amino acids.